The sequence of this TCR beta chain was determined in a study of T cell responses to AZD1222 COVID-19 vaccine. CDR3 length equals 15 residues. V was clipped by 0 bases and J by 0 bases, with 6 bases between them. Germline loops: CDR1 SGHTA, CDR2 FQGNSA. The count of this clone is one. Method: immunoSEQ multiplex PCR; TCRdb's copy keeps in-frame clones and lacks some. The sample includes about 86,000 clones, 89% seen only once; the top ten take about 5.2%. This receptor was obtained from an adult who received the AZD1222 COVID-19 vaccine. This chain uses TRBV7-2 with TRBJ1-5; the D is unclear. This material consisted of peripheral blood, taken 28 days after the second AZD1222 dose. CDR3 DNA: TGTGCCAGCAGCTTAGCTGTGAATAGCAATCAGCCCCAGCATTTT. Its translation is CASSLAVNSNQPQHF.